Listed below are T cell receptor beta chains from one sample, sequenced in a study of Ad26.COV2.S vaccination and SARS-CoV-2 variants. Repertoires were generated with immunoSEQ multiplex PCR, while TCRdb's copy carries only in-frame clones and drops some. The sample holds about 100,000 clones; 80% are singletons and the top ten take 17%. The specimen comprised peripheral blood, sampled after recovery from COVID-19. These receptors were taken from a human donor who had recovered from COVID-19. Both conserved end residues are part of each CDR3. D genes are given only for firm matches. Part of the rows lack a size; the others show once, few, many or a class for expanded clones.

>.|TRBV6-6|.|TRBJ2-5
TGTGCCAGCAGACGAAGACAGGGTCGAGGAGGGGGCCAAGAGACCCAGTACTTC
CASRRRQGRGGGQETQYF
>TRBD1|TRBV10-3|.|TRBJ2-5
TGTGCCATCAGGGGGACAGGCGGAGAGACCCAGTACTTC
CAIRGTGGETQYF
>.|TRBV19|.|TRBJ2-3
TGTGCCACCCGGGGCCCACAGAGCACAGATACGCAGTATTTT
CATRGPQSTDTQYF
>TRBD1|TRBV28|.|TRBJ2-5
TGTGCCAGCAGTTTCAGGGGGCGAGAGAAAGAGACCCAGTACTTC
CASSFRGREKETQYF
>TRBD2|TRBV30|.|TRBJ2-3
TGTGCCTGGAGTCGAGATCAGGGGGTAGCGGGGGACACAGATACGCAGTATTTT
CAWSRDQGVAGDTDTQYF
>.|TRBV19|.|TRBJ2-1
TGTGCCAGTAGTATTATGGTCAACAATGAGCAGTTCTTC
CASSIMVNNEQFF
>TRBD2|TRBV25-1|.|TRBJ2-2
TGTGCCAGTCGGGGGGGTCCGGACACCGGGGAGCTGTTTTTT
CASRGGPDTGELFF
>.|TRBV7-2|.|TRBJ2-5
TGTGCCAGCAGCGCCCGGACAGTCAGGGGCCAAGAGACCCAGTACTTC
CASSARTVRGQETQYF
>.|TRBV7-9|.|TRBJ2-1
TGTGCCAGCCTTAATTGGAATGAGCAGTTCTTC
CASLNWNEQFF
>.|TRBV5-1|.|TRBJ1-1
TGCGCCAGCAGCCCCAGCCGGGGGTCCATGAACACTGAAGCTTTCTTT
CASSPSRGSMNTEAFF
>TRBD2|TRBV5-4|.|TRBJ2-5
TGTGCCAGCAGCTCCCTGGCGGGGGGGCGAAGAGGGGAGACCCAGTACTTC
CASSSLAGGRRGETQYF
>.|TRBV5-1|few|TRBJ2-6
TGCGCCAGCAGCTTGGAGACGCCAGCCAACGTCCTGACTTTC
CASSLETPANVLTF
>.|TRBV6-2/TRBV6-3|.|TRBJ2-3
TGTGCCAGCAGTACAGGAGGGGCCCCAGATACGCAGTATTTT
CASSTGGAPDTQYF
>.|TRBV6-5|.|TRBJ1-1
TGTGCCAGCAGTCCCGGTAGGACTGAAGCTTTCTTT
CASSPGRTEAFF
>TRBD1|TRBV6-2/TRBV6-3|.|TRBJ1-2
TGTGCCAGCAGTTACAGAACCGGGACAGGGAATGGCTACACCTTC
CASSYRTGTGNGYTF
>TRBD2|TRBV10-2|once|TRBJ2-3
TGCGCCAGCAGTGAAAGCGGGGGGGGCACAGATACGCAGTATTTT
CASSESGGGTDTQYF
>TRBD2|TRBV5-6|.|TRBJ2-5
TGTGCCAGCAGCTCAGAAGGGTCAAGCGGGGTCTGGGAGACCCAGTACTTC
CASSSEGSSGVWETQYF